The clone carrying this TCR beta chain has just a few counts. V shed 0 bases, J shed 1 base, and the junction held 6 bases outside the gene matches. The CDR3 sequence is 17 residues long. In germline, CDR1 is LGHNA, CDR2 YSLEER. The authors reverse transcribed all of the isolated RNA, so sequencing captured expressed TCRB transcripts. Assay: immunoSEQ multiplex PCR; the TCRdb copy retains only in-frame clones and omits some. The table lists roughly 610,000 clones, about 16% of them singletons. This sample was included in a study of beta chain features in type 1 diabetes. The clonotype was recovered from a man younger than 35 in good health. V and J are TRBV4-3 and TRBJ2-4, with TRBD2 matching over 7 bases. Specimen: naive CD4+ T cells from blood. In nucleotides, the CDR3 is TGCGCCAGCAGCCAAGAGGTCGGGGGGTTTGCCAAAAACATTCAGTACTTC. This codes for CASSQEVGGFAKNIQYF.